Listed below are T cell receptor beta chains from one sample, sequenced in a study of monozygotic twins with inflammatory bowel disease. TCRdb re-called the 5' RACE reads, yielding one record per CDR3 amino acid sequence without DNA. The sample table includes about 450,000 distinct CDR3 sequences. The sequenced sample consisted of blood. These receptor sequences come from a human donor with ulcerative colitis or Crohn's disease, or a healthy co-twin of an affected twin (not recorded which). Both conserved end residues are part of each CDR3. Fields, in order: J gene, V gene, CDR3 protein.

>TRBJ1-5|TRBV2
CASAHLGTRSPPQHF
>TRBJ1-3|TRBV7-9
CASSLGLQPGNTIYF
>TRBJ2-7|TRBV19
CASGTTREQYF
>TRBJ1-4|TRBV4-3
CASSQDGTLESEKLFF
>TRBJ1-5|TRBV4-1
CASSQDPSGNPPQHF
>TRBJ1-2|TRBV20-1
CSAKPTSDRGNYGYTF
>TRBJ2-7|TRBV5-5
CASSLLAGGGYEQYF
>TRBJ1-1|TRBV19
CASNRALNTEAFF
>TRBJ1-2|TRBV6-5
CASSFTGNYGYTF
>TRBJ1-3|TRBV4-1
CASSQDPVISGNTIYF
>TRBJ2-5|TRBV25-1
CASSELSYGAQYF
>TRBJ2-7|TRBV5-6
CASSLSTLSDRRLREQYF
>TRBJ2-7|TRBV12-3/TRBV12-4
CASNPQGVIYEQYF
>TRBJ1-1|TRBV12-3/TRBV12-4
CASSLRVEAFF
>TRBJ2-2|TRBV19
CASSWDSNTGELFF
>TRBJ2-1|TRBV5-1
CVRKGGYNEQFF
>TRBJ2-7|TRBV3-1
CASSQGDIFYEQYF
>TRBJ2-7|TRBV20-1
CSASVRSEQYF
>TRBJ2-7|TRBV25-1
CASSDGGIEQYF
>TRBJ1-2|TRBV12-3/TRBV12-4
CASSLSDRGTYGYTF
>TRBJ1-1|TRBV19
CASTPGQGRLTEAFF
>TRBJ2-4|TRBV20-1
CSASSGAGGLKNIQYF
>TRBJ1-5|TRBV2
CASSGQGYQPQHF
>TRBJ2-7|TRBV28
CASNAATYEQYF
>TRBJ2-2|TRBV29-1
CSVASDRPMTRELFF
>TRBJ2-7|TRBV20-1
CSARRQLHSYEQYF
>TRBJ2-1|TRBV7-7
CDSSLTSGGYNEQFF
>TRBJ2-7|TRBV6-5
CASSSSDRGYEQYF
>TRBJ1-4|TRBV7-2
CASSLVRQELFF
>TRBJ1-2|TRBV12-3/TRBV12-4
CASSLLRDGYTF
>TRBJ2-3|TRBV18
CASSQWTSSSTDTQYF
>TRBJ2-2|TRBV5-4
CASSFHWNTGELFF
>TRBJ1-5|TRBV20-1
CSARAALSNQPQHF
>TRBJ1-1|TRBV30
CAWSSQGGTEAFF
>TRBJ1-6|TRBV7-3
CASSWGTGGNSPLHF
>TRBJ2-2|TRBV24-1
CATSDSAESSTGELFF
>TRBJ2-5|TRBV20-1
CSAIPNMETQYF
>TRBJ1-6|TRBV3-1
CASSQDSARERSPLHF
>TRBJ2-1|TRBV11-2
CASSWPATGLAGAIYNEQFF
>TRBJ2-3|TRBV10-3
CAISAGLEGGDTQYF
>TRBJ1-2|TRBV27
CASSAFRPDGPYGYTF